This T cell receptor (beta chain) was sequenced during a study of CD4 T cells in relation to SARS-CoV-2 and coronaviruses. On the study more broadly: ViraFEST: approximately nine-day antigen culture of PBMCs, then TCR beta CDR3 sequencing. Two subjects were Hispanic; patients were roughly eight males and a handful of females.

Profiling relied on immunoSEQ multiplex PCR, and the TCRdb table lists in-frame clones only, not all of them. The table has tens of thousands of clones, 70% to 85% seen once. V lost 3 bases and J lost 0, with 8 bases in between. The CDR3 loop spans 15 amino acids. CDR1 is SNHLY, CDR2 FYNNEI, per germline. Notes on this clone: What it binds is not known.

The source is an adult with COVID-19. Sample: memory CD4+ T cells from PBMCs, cultured in vitro. V is TRBV2 and J is TRBJ2-2; perhaps TRBD1 as D (6 bases). DNA of the CDR3: TGTGCCAGCAGTGACAGGGGACCGAACACCGGGGAGCTGTTTTTT. Its protein is CASSDRGPNTGELFF.